The clone carrying this T cell receptor (beta chain) came up once. Its target is unknown. Healthy bone marrow donors supplied every sample. This record comes from a study of cytomegalovirus exposure and HLA in healthy donors. Looking at the study overall: Most donors, roughly 77% of a few hundred genotyped, fell in the Caucasian-associated ancestry cluster. Broader study findings: In a later analysis, several top co-occurrence clusters appeared linked to parvovirus B19, influenza, CMV and Epstein-Barr virus. Only CMV serostatus was available as immune exposure information.

In the PCR, 60 Vbeta and 13 Jbeta primers were used. Produced via immunoSEQ multiplex PCR; TCRdb's table is partial and in-frame only. Among roughly 200,000 clones, 79% were seen once, and the ten largest hold around 1.7%. This TCR was sampled from a man aged 45-65 years in good health and CMV-seronegative. The sample was PBMCs.

The CDR3, as DNA: TGTGCCACCGTTTCCGGGACTAGCGGTAACACCGGGGAGCTGTTTTTT. It encodes CATVSGTSGNTGELFF. The chain combines TRBV15 with TRBJ2-2; 11 positions agree with TRBD2. The CDR3 is 16 amino acids. Germline CDR1 is LNHNV and CDR2 is YYDKDF (reference sequence). J was trimmed by 2 bases and V by 8 bases; bases with no gene match: 7.